The rows below give T cell receptor beta chains drawn from one sample of a study of cytomegalovirus exposure and HLA in healthy donors. Sequencing used immunoSEQ multiplex PCR; TCRdb keeps in-frame clones, though not all of them. The sample consists of 140,000 to 150,000 clones, 78% of them appearing once. The sample was PBMCs. The receptors were sampled from a female donor in good health and CMV-seronegative. CDR3s include the opening cysteine and the closing phenylalanine or tryptophan. A D gene is named only where the DNA matches it firmly. Clone size is stated in some rows and not others, as once, few, many or a class when expanded.

clone size: -; V gene: TRBV7-2; J gene: TRBJ2-3; D gene: TRBD1; CDR3 protein: CASSLAQGQGTDTQYF; CDR3 DNA: TGTGCCAGCAGCTTAGCGCAAGGACAGGGGACCGATACGCAGTATTTT
clone size: -; V gene: TRBV6-5; J gene: TRBJ2-5; D gene: TRBD1; CDR3 protein: CASSYAGTGGQETQYF; CDR3 DNA: TGTGCCAGCAGTTACGCCGGGACAGGGGGACAAGAGACCCAGTACTTC
clone size: -; V gene: TRBV5-1; J gene: TRBJ2-1; D gene: TRBD2; CDR3 protein: CASSGTGLAGPNEQFF; CDR3 DNA: TGCGCCAGCAGCGGAACAGGACTAGCGGGCCCGAATGAGCAGTTCTTC
clone size: -; V gene: TRBV5-5; J gene: TRBJ2-2; D gene: -; CDR3 protein: CASSMLGRDTGELFF; CDR3 DNA: TGTGCCAGCAGCATGCTGGGGAGAGACACCGGGGAGCTGTTTTTT
clone size: -; V gene: TRBV5-1; J gene: TRBJ2-7; D gene: -; CDR3 protein: CASSLRTGVTYEQYF; CDR3 DNA: TGCGCCAGCAGCTTGAGAACGGGAGTTACCTACGAGCAGTACTTC
clone size: once; V gene: TRBV5-1; J gene: TRBJ2-6; D gene: TRBD1; CDR3 protein: CASSFRTGNSGANVLTF; CDR3 DNA: TGCGCCAGCAGCTTTAGGACAGGGAACTCTGGGGCCAACGTCCTGACTTTC
clone size: -; V gene: TRBV28; J gene: TRBJ1-1; D gene: -; CDR3 protein: CASSYPGEAFF; CDR3 DNA: TGTGCCAGCAGTTACCCGGGTGAAGCTTTCTTT
clone size: -; V gene: TRBV6-6; J gene: TRBJ1-1; D gene: TRBD1; CDR3 protein: CASSYLPDRRNTEAFF; CDR3 DNA: TGTGCCAGCAGTTACCTCCCGGACAGGAGGAACACTGAAGCTTTCTTT
clone size: few; V gene: TRBV14; J gene: TRBJ1-5; D gene: -; CDR3 protein: CASSPSGNQPQHF; CDR3 DNA: TGTGCCAGCAGCCCCAGCGGAAATCAGCCCCAGCATTTT
clone size: -; V gene: TRBV6-1; J gene: TRBJ2-5; D gene: -; CDR3 protein: CASSELVETQYF; CDR3 DNA: TGTGCCAGCAGTGAATTAGTTGAGACCCAGTACTTC
clone size: few; V gene: TRBV5-1; J gene: TRBJ1-1; D gene: -; CDR3 protein: CASSLESDSPTEAFF; CDR3 DNA: TGCGCCAGCAGCTTGGAATCCGACAGTCCCACTGAAGCTTTCTTT
clone size: -; V gene: TRBV28; J gene: TRBJ1-4; D gene: TRBD1; CDR3 protein: CASSSPTGAVTNEKLFF; CDR3 DNA: TGTGCCAGCAGTTCCCCAACAGGGGCGGTGACTAATGAAAAACTGTTTTTT
clone size: -; V gene: TRBV28; J gene: TRBJ1-4; D gene: -; CDR3 protein: CASSLGGGTNEKLFF; CDR3 DNA: TGTGCCAGCAGTTTAGGGGGGGGGACGAATGAAAAACTGTTTTTT
clone size: -; V gene: TRBV9; J gene: TRBJ1-1; D gene: TRBD1; CDR3 protein: CASSVVLGGTADMNTEAFF; CDR3 DNA: TGTGCCAGCAGCGTAGTTTTAGGTGGGACAGCGGACATGAACACTGAAGCCTTCTTT
clone size: -; V gene: TRBV5-1; J gene: TRBJ2-3; D gene: TRBD2; CDR3 protein: CASSLEGLASTDTQYF; CDR3 DNA: TGCGCCAGCAGCTTGGAGGGACTAGCGAGTACAGATACGCAGTATTTT
clone size: -; V gene: TRBV19; J gene: TRBJ1-5; D gene: TRBD1; CDR3 protein: CASSIDWRQGFQPQHF; CDR3 DNA: TGTGCCAGTAGTATAGATTGGAGACAGGGTTTTCAGCCCCAGCATTTT
clone size: -; V gene: TRBV5-6; J gene: TRBJ1-5; D gene: TRBD1; CDR3 protein: CASSQDRGNQPQHF; CDR3 DNA: TGTGCCAGCAGCCAGGACAGGGGCAATCAGCCCCAGCATTTT
clone size: -; V gene: TRBV30; J gene: TRBJ2-2; D gene: TRBD2; CDR3 protein: CAWRPRLAPIRELFF; CDR3 DNA: TGTGCCTGGAGGCCTCGACTAGCCCCTATAAGGGAGCTGTTTTTT
clone size: -; V gene: TRBV27; J gene: TRBJ2-5; D gene: -; CDR3 protein: CASSVTPFDTTETQYF; CDR3 DNA: TGTGCCAGCAGTGTCACCCCATTCGACACGACAGAGACCCAGTACTTC
clone size: -; V gene: TRBV28; J gene: TRBJ1-4; D gene: TRBD1; CDR3 protein: CASRYPGQGNEKLFF; CDR3 DNA: TGTGCCAGCAGATATCCGGGACAGGGGAACGAAAAACTGTTTTTT
clone size: once; V gene: TRBV27; J gene: TRBJ1-2; D gene: -; CDR3 protein: CASSLSRRDPFGYTF; CDR3 DNA: TGTGCCAGCAGTTTATCTAGGAGAGACCCTTTCGGCTACACCTTC
clone size: -; V gene: TRBV19; J gene: TRBJ1-4; D gene: TRBD1; CDR3 protein: CASSSGQVGHEKLFF; CDR3 DNA: TGTGCCAGTAGTTCTGGACAGGTCGGTCATGAAAAACTGTTTTTT
clone size: -; V gene: TRBV28; J gene: TRBJ2-7; D gene: TRBD1; CDR3 protein: CASSPPRTGGTYEQYF; CDR3 DNA: TGTGCCAGCAGTCCTCCCCGGACAGGGGGAACCTACGAGCAGTACTTC
clone size: -; V gene: TRBV13; J gene: TRBJ1-3; D gene: -; CDR3 protein: CASSLWTETGNTIYF; CDR3 DNA: TGTGCCAGCAGCTTATGGACAGAAACTGGAAACACCATATATTTT
clone size: -; V gene: TRBV27; J gene: TRBJ1-5; D gene: -; CDR3 protein: CASRSDRSSNQPQHF; CDR3 DNA: TGTGCCAGCAGATCCGACAGGTCGAGCAATCAGCCCCAGCATTTT
clone size: few; V gene: TRBV6-5; J gene: TRBJ1-1; D gene: TRBD1; CDR3 protein: CASSRTGGRDPEAFF; CDR3 DNA: TGTGCCAGCAGTCGGACAGGGGGAAGGGACCCTGAAGCTTTCTTT
clone size: few; V gene: TRBV5-6; J gene: TRBJ1-4; D gene: TRBD1; CDR3 protein: CASSWGTENEKLFF; CDR3 DNA: TGTGCCAGCAGCTGGGGGACAGAGAATGAAAAACTGTTTTTT
clone size: few; V gene: TRBV6-5; J gene: TRBJ1-2; D gene: TRBD1; CDR3 protein: CASSRTGGANGYTF; CDR3 DNA: TGTGCCAGCAGTCGGACAGGGGGCGCCAATGGCTACACCTTC
clone size: -; V gene: TRBV14; J gene: TRBJ1-6; D gene: -; CDR3 protein: CASSRTTGPGSPLHF; CDR3 DNA: TGTGCCAGCAGCCGAACCACAGGGCCCGGATCACCCCTCCACTTT
clone size: -; V gene: TRBV5-1; J gene: TRBJ2-5; D gene: -; CDR3 protein: CASSGAGPVQETQYF; CDR3 DNA: TGCGCCAGCAGCGGAGCGGGCCCCGTCCAAGAGACCCAGTACTTC
clone size: -; V gene: TRBV10-3; J gene: TRBJ2-7; D gene: -; CDR3 protein: CAISQLREQYF; CDR3 DNA: TGTGCCATCAGCCAACTTAGAGAGCAGTACTTC
clone size: -; V gene: TRBV2; J gene: TRBJ2-6; D gene: -; CDR3 protein: CASSGLSGANVLTF; CDR3 DNA: TGTGCCAGCAGTGGACTCTCTGGGGCCAACGTCCTGACTTTC
clone size: -; V gene: TRBV5-6; J gene: TRBJ1-1; D gene: -; CDR3 protein: CASSLGLHPSAEAFF; CDR3 DNA: TGTGCCAGCAGCTTGGGGCTCCATCCCTCAGCTGAAGCTTTCTTT
clone size: -; V gene: TRBV9; J gene: TRBJ2-5; D gene: TRBD2; CDR3 protein: CASSVYGGMGETQYF; CDR3 DNA: TGTGCCAGCAGCGTCTACGGGGGGATGGGGGAGACCCAGTACTTC
clone size: -; V gene: TRBV27; J gene: TRBJ2-7; D gene: -; CDR3 protein: CASSPDRLSSYEQYF; CDR3 DNA: TGTGCCAGCAGTCCCGACAGACTTAGCTCCTACGAGCAGTACTTC
clone size: -; V gene: TRBV28; J gene: TRBJ1-2; D gene: -; CDR3 protein: CASSFEGADGYPF; CDR3 DNA: TGTGCCAGCAGTTTCGAAGGGGCAGATGGCTACCCCTTC
clone size: -; V gene: TRBV30; J gene: TRBJ2-7; D gene: -; CDR3 protein: CALGQTSYEQYF; CDR3 DNA: TGTGCCTTGGGGCAGACCTCCTACGAGCAGTACTTC
clone size: -; V gene: TRBV25-1; J gene: TRBJ1-1; D gene: TRBD1; CDR3 protein: CASKTGFGAVTEAFF; CDR3 DNA: TGTGCCAGCAAGACAGGGTTTGGAGCGGTCACTGAAGCTTTCTTT
clone size: -; V gene: TRBV6-1; J gene: TRBJ1-2; D gene: TRBD1; CDR3 protein: CASSPGTGFYGYPF; CDR3 DNA: TGTGCCAGCAGTCCCGGGACAGGCTTCTATGGCTACCCCTTC
clone size: -; V gene: TRBV7-9; J gene: TRBJ2-7; D gene: TRBD2; CDR3 protein: CASSLAGGRAGEQYF; CDR3 DNA: TGTGCCAGCAGCTTAGCCGGCGGGAGGGCCGGCGAGCAGTACTTC
clone size: -; V gene: TRBV25-1; J gene: TRBJ2-1; D gene: -; CDR3 protein: CASSEPAALRFF; CDR3 DNA: TGTGCCAGCAGTGAACCCGCGGCTCTCCGGTTCTTC
clone size: -; V gene: TRBV6-1; J gene: TRBJ1-2; D gene: -; CDR3 protein: CASSDPGRHGYTF; CDR3 DNA: TGTGCCAGCAGTGATCCAGGGAGGCATGGCTACACCTTC
clone size: -; V gene: TRBV4-2; J gene: TRBJ2-1; D gene: TRBD2; CDR3 protein: CASSPRLAGGHEQFF; CDR3 DNA: TGTGCCAGCAGCCCGAGACTAGCGGGGGGGCATGAGCAGTTCTTC
clone size: -; V gene: TRBV11-1; J gene: TRBJ2-6; D gene: -; CDR3 protein: CASSFEGSGANVLTF; CDR3 DNA: TGTGCCAGCAGCTTCGAGGGCTCTGGGGCCAACGTCCTGACTTTC
clone size: -; V gene: TRBV7-2; J gene: TRBJ2-5; D gene: -; CDR3 protein: CASSPGHTKETQYF; CDR3 DNA: TGTGCCAGCAGCCCGGGACACACTAAAGAGACCCAGTACTTC